What follows is one T cell receptor (beta chain) and its context. Its antigen is not identified. The CDR3 carries no conserved terminal phenylalanine or tryptophan, so it likely arises from a read error. Making the bulk TCR libraries relied on previously described methods and listed TCR primers. TCRdb reprocessed the PCR reads with MiXCR, giving one entry per CDR3 protein. The top ten clones hold about 7% of a sample with around 7,800 distinct CDR3 sequences, roughly 30% of them seen once. The data were taken from a study of molecular identifiers for immune sequencing clone quantification. Study-level findings and limits: Among effectors, clones above 20 RNA copies held over 97% of molecules; among naive cells, under 1%.

Germline assignment: CDR1 LNHDA and CDR2 SQIVND (reference sequence). The CDR3 totals 16 residues. Trimming removed 2 bases at V and 4 bases at J, with 12 bases between. V and J are TRBV19 and TRBJ2-6; D unresolved. This TCR was recovered from a human donor in good health. Some libraries in this study had Jurkat cell RNA spiked in. The material sequenced was naive CD8+ T cells from blood, with Jurkat cell RNA spiked in. The subset: FACS-sorted CD8+CD4-CCR7+CD45RA+ naive T cells. The CDR3 nucleotides read TGTGCCAGTAGTATACAATTTTCGTCGGGGGCCAACGTCCTGACTATC. Translated: CASSIQFSSGANVLTI.